Sequencing of this T cell receptor beta chain was carried out in a study of T cells in tumors and immune-related adverse events. The length of the CDR3 is 15 residues. V lost 6 bases and J lost 1; bases outside the gene matches: 6. The germline V gene has CDR1 SNHLY and CDR2 FYNNEI. Only in-frame clones appear in the TCRdb table, and some are missing; sequencing was by immunoSEQ multiplex PCR. The table records roughly 4,000 clones, roughly 78% of them present only once. This chain connects TRBV2 to TRBJ2-3; 8 bases are shared with TRBD1. The origin of this receptor is a female donor with metastatic renal cell carcinoma. This material consisted of skin tissue, taken from a patient treated with anti-PD-1 therapy. CDR3 loop: CASSPGTGRTDTQYF. CDR3 coding DNA: TGTGCCAGCAGCCCAGGGACAGGACGCACAGATACGCAGTATTTT.